The clone carrying this T cell receptor (beta chain) was seen more than once but under ten times. This record belongs to a study of identical twins. CDR1 and CDR2 from the germline V gene are PRHDT and FYEKMQ (reference sequence). V lost 5 bases to trimming and J lost 5 bases, with 8 bases between them. The CDR3 loop spans 12 amino acids. TCRdb redid the calling of the 5' RACE reads with MiXCR, one entry per CDR3 protein. The sample shows over 200,000 distinct CDR3 sequences, 6.5% of them seen only once. These data were also filed under a second study, of T cells expressing NK-cell markers. Turning to that study: HCMV seropositivity characterized seven of the eight sequenced donors, and seronegativity one.

This rearrangement joins TRBV13 to TRBJ2-3; D assignment may be TRBD1 or TRBD2 (5 bases each). The sequenced sample consisted of CD8+ T cells sorted from blood. This TCR was sampled from a woman aged 18 to 35 in good health. The CDR3 sequence is CASSPGRDTQYF. The CDR3 DNA sequence: TGTGCCAGCAGCCCAGGGAGAGATACGCAGTATTTT.